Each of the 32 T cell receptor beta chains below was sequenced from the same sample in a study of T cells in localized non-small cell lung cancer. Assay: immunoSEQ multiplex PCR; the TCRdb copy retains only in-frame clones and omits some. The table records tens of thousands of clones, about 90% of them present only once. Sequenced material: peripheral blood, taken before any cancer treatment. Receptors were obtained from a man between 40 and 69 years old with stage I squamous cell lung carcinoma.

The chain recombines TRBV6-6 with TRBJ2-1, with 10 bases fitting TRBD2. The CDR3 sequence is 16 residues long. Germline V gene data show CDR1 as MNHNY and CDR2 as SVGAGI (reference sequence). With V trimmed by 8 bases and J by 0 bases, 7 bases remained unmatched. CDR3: CASLLAGVSSYNEQFF. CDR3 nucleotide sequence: TGTGCCAGCCTTCTAGCGGGGGTGAGCTCCTACAATGAGCAGTTCTTC.

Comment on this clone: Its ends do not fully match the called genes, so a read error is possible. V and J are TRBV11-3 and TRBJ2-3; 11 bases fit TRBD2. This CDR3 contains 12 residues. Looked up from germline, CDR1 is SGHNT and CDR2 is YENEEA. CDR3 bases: TGTGCCAGCAGCGCCGGGACTAGCGGCTTACTTTTT. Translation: CASSAGTSGLLF.

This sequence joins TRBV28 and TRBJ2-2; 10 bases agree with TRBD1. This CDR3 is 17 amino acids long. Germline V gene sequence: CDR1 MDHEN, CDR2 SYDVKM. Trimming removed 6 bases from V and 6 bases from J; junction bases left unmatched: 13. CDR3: CASSPAGTGVIPGELFF. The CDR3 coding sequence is TGTGCCAGCAGCCCTGCTGGGACAGGGGTGATCCCCGGGGAGCTGTTTTTT.

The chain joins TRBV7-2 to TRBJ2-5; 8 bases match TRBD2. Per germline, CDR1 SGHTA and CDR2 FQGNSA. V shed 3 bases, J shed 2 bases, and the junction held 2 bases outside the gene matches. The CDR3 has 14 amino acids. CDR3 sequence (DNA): TGTGCCAGCAGCTTTATAGCGGGGCAAGAGACCCAGTACTTC. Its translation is CASSFIAGQETQYF. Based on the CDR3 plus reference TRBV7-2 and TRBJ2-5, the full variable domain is GAGVSQSPSNKVTEKGKDVELRCDPISGHTALYWYRQSLGQGLEFLIYFQGNSAPDKSGLPSDRFSAERTGGSVSTLTIQRTQQEDSAVYLCASSFIAGQETQYFGPGTRLLVL.

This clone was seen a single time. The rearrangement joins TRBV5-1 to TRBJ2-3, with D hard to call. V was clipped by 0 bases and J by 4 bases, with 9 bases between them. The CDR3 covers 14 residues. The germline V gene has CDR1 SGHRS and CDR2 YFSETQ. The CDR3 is CASSLDVQADTQYF. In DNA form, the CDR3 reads TGCGCCAGCAGCTTGGATGTTCAGGCAGATACGCAGTATTTT.

CDR3 loop: CASSQDDRQHINQPQHF. The CDR3 DNA reads as TGCGCCAGCAGCCAGGATGACAGACAGCATATCAATCAGCCCCAGCATTTT. This chain links TRBV4-1 with TRBJ1-5; D perhaps matches TRBD1 (5 bases). Deletions cut 3 bases from V and 3 bases from J, with 18 bases between. This CDR3 spans 17 amino acids. In germline, CDR1 is MGHRA, CDR2 YSYEKL.

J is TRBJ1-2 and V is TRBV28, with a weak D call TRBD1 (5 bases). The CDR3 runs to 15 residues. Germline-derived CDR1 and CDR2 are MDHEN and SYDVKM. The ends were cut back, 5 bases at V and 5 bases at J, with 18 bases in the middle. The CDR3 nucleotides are TGTGCCAGCAGTGGCCGGGACTTTCAACCTTATGGCTACACCTTC. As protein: CASSGRDFQPYGYTF.

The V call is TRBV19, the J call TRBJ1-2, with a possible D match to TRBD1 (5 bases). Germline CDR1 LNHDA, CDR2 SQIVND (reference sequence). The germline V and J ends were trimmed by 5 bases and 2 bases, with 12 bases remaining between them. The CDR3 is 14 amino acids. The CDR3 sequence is CASSSLGLNYGYTF. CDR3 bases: TGTGCCAGTAGTTCCTTGGGGCTCAACTATGGCTACACCTTC.

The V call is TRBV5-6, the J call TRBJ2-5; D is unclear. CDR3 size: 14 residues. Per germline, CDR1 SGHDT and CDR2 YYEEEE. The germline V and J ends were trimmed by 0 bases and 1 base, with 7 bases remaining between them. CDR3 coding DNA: TGTGCCAGCAGCTTGGTACAGACCCAAGAGACCCAGTACTTC. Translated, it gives CASSLVQTQETQYF.

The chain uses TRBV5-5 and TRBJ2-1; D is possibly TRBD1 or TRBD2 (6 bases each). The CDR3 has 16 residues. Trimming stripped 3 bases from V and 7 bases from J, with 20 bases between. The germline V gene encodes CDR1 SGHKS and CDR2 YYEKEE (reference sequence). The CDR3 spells CASSSGAQGRWNEQFF. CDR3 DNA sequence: TGTGCCAGCAGCTCGGGGGCCCAGGGGCGATGGAATGAGCAGTTCTTC. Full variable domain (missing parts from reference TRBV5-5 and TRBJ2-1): DAGVTQSPTHLIKTRGQQVTLRCSPISGHKSVSWYQQVLGQGPQFIFQYYEKEERGRGNFPDRFSARQFPNYSSELNVNALLLGDSALYLCASSSGAQGRWNEQFFGPGTRLTVL.

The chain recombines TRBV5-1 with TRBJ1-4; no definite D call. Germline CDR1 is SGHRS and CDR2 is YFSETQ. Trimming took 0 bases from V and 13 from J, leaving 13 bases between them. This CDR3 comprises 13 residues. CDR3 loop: CASSLVGASRLFF. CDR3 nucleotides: TGCGCCAGCAGCTTGGTGGGAGCCTCTCGACTGTTTTTT. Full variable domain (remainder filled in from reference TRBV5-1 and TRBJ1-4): KAGVTQTPRYLIKTRGQQVTLSCSPISGHRSVSWYQQTPGQGLQFLFEYFSETQRNKGNFPGRFSGRQFSNSRSEMNVSTLELGDSALYLCASSLVGASRLFFGSGTQLSVL.

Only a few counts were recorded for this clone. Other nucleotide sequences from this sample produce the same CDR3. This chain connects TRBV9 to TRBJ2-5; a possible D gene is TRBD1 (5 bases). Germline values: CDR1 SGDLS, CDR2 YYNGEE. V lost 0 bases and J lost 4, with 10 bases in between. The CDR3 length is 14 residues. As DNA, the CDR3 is TGTGCCAGCAGCGTAGTGGATAGGGGAGAGACCCAGTACTTC. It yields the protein CASSVVDRGETQYF.

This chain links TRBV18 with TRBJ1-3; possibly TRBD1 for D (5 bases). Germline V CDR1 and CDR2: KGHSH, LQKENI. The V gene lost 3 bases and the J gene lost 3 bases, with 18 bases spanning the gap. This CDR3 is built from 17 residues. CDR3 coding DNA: TGTGCCAGCTCACCGCCAAGGGGCGATTCCTATGGAAACACCATATATTTT. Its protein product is CASSPPRGDSYGNTIYF.

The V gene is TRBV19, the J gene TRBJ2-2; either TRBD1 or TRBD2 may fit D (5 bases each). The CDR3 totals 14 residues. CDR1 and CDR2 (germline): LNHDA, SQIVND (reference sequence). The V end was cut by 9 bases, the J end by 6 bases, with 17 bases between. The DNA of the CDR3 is TGTGCCAGCAATCCGGGGCCCATACCCGGGGAGCTGTTTTTT. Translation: CASNPGPIPGELFF. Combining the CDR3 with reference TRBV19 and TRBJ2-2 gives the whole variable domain DGGITQSPKYLFRKEGQNVTLSCEQNLNHDAMYWYRQDPGQGLRLIYYSQIVNDFQKGDIAEGYSVSREKKESFPLTVTSAQKNPTAFYLCASNPGPIPGELFFGEGSRLTVL.

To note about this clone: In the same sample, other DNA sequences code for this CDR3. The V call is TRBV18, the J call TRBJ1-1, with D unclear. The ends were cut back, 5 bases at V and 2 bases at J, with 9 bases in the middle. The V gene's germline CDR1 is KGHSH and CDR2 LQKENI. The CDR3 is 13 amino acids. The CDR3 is CASSSDRNTEAFF. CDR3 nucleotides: TGTGCCAGCTCATCGGACCGTAACACTGAAGCTTTCTTT.

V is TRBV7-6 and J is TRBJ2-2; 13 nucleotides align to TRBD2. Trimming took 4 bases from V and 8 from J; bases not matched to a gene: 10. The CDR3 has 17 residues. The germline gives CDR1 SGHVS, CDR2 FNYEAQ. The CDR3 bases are TGTGCCAGCAGCTATGGGACTAGCGGGGCGACCGGTGGGGAGCTGTTTTTT. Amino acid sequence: CASSYGTSGATGGELFF.

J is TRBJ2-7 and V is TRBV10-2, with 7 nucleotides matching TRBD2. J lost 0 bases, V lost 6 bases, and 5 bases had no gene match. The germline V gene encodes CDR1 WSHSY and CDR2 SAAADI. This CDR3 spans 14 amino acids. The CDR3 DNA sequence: TGCGCCAGCAGCGCTAGCGGAAGCTCCTACGAGCAGTACTTC. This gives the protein CASSASGSSYEQYF.

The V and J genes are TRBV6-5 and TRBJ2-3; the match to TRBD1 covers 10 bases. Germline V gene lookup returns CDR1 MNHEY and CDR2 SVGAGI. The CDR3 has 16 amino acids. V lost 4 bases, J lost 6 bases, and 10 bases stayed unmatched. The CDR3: CASSSYRDRGGDTQYF. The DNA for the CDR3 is TGTGCCAGCAGTTCTTACCGGGACAGGGGAGGGGATACGCAGTATTTT.

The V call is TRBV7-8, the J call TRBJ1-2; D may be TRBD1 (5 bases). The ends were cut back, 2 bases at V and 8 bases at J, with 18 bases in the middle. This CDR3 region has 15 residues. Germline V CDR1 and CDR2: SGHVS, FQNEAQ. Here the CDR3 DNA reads TGTGCCAGCAGCTTATCGGGGGGGGTTATAAACGGCTACACCTTC. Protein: CASSLSGGVINGYTF.

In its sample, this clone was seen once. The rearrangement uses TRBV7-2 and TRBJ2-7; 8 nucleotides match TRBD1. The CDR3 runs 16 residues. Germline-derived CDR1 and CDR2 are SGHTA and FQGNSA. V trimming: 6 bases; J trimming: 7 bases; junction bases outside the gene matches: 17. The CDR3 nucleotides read TGTGCCAGCAGTTTCTTCCCGGACCACAGGGGGGCTGAGCAGTACTTC. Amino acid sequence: CASSFFPDHRGAEQYF.

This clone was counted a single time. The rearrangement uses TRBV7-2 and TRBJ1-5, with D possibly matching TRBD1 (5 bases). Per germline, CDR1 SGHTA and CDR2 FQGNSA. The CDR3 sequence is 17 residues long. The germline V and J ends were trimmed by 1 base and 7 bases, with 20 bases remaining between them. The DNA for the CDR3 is TGTGCCAGCAGCTTAGGACCTCGTTTGAAGGGGCAACAGCCCCAGCATTTT. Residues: CASSLGPRLKGQQPQHF.

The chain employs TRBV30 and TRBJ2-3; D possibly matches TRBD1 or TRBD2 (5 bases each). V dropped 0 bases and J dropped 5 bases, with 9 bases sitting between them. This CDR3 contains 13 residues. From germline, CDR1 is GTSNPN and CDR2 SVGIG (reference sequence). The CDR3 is CAWSVRERDTQYF. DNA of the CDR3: TGTGCCTGGAGTGTCAGGGAGAGAGATACGCAGTATTTT.

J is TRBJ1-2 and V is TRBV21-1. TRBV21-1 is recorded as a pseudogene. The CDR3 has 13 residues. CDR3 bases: TGTGCAATAAGCGGGGAGTCATTCAACGGCTACACCTTC. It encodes CAISGESFNGYTF.

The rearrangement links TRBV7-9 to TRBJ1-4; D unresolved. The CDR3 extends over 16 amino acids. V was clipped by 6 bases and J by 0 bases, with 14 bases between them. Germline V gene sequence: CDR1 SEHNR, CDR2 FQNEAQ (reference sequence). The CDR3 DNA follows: TGTGCCAGCAGTTCCGAATTCGGGACAACTAATGAAAAACTGTTTTTT. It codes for CASSSEFGTTNEKLFF.

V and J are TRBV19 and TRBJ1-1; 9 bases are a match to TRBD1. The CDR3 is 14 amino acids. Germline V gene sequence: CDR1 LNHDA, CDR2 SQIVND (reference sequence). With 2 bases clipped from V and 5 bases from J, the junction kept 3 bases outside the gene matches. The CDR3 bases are TGTGCCAGTAGTATACGGGACAGGGTGACTGAAGCTTTCTTT. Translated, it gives CASSIRDRVTEAFF.

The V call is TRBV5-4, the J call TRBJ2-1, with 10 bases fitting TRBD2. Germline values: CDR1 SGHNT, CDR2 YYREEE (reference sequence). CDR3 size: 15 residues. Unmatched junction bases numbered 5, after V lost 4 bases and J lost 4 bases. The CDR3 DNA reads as TGTGCCAGCAGCCCGGCTAGCGGGGGATACAATGAGCAGTTCTTC. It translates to CASSPASGGYNEQFF.

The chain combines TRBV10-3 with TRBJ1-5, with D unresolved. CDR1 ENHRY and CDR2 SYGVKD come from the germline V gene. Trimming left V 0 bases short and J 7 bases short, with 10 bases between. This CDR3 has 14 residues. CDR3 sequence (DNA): TGTGCCATCAGTGAGTCGGACGAGGTCCAGCCCCAGCATTTT. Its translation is CAISESDEVQPQHF.

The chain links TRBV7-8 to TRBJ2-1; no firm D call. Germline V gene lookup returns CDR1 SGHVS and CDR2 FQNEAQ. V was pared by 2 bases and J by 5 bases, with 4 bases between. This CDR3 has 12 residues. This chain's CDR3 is CASSLYDNEQFF. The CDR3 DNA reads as TGTGCCAGCAGCTTATACGACAATGAGCAGTTCTTC.

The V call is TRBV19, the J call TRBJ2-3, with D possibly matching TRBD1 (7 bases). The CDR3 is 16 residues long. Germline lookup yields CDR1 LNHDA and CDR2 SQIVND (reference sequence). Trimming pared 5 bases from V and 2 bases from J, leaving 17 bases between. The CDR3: CASSGTAGSITDTQYF. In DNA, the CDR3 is TGTGCCAGTAGTGGGACAGCCGGGAGCATCACAGATACGCAGTATTTT. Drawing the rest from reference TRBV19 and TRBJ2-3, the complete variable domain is DGGITQSPKYLFRKEGQNVTLSCEQNLNHDAMYWYRQDPGQGLRLIYYSQIVNDFQKGDIAEGYSVSREKKESFPLTVTSAQKNPTAFYLCASSGTAGSITDTQYFGPGTRLTVL.

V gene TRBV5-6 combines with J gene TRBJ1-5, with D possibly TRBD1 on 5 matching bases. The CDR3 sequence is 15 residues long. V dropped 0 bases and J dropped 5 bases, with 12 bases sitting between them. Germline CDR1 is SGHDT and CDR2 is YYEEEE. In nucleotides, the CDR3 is TGTGCCAGCAGCTTGGCGGGTGGGGGAGATCAGCCCCAGCATTTT. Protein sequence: CASSLAGGGDQPQHF.

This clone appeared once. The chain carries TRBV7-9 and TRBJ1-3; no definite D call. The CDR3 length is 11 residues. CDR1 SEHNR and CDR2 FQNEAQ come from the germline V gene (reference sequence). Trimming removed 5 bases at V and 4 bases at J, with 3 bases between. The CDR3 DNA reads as TGTGCCAGCAGCCCCGGAAACACCATATATTTT. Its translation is CASSPGNTIYF.

For the CDR3, the DNA is TGTGCCAGCAGCGGGGGAAGCCTGAACACTGAAGCTTTCTTT. It translates to CASSGGSLNTEAFF. This chain joins TRBV28 and TRBJ1-1, with D possibly matching TRBD1 (5 bases). This CDR3 has 14 residues. V was cut by 6 bases and J by 0 bases, with 11 bases left in between. Germline V gene data show CDR1 as MDHEN and CDR2 as SYDVKM.